The present entry profiles one T cell receptor beta chain with its context. It lacks a known antigen. Per-base qualities were not stored, and no clone one base away is much larger. These data originate in a study of cytomegalovirus exposure and HLA in healthy donors (dated by TCRdb to 2016 to 2017). Describing the broader study: The 500 to 800 repertoires of the first cohort and the 120 validation repertoires were produced on the same platform, according to a later analysis. The aim of the study was to test whether cataloging public T cell receptors could identify signatures of past pathogen exposure. Along with the approximately 700-subject first cohort, a separate validation cohort of around 120 different subjects was used. The study combined high-throughput TCR immunosequencing, statistical association of individual TCRs with disease status, and machine learning to predict cytomegalovirus infection status. Results the study describes overall, beyond this receptor: While some public TCRs were present in many individuals, most TCR sequences turned up only very rarely across donors. Of the cluster scores, 90% to 95% were above 0 in a later analysis, which found that TCRs clustered in the first cohort also tended to co-occur in the approximately 130 validation repertoires. The authors suggested that the approach could potentially be generalized to other disease states and immunological phenotypes. The validation cohort had no HLA typing available for a later analysis, so co-occurrence within that cohort was assessed over all 120 or so repertoires. In the study, 150 to 200 TCR beta chains were listed as associated with cytomegalovirus. In both the original and validation cohorts, the classifier was reported to diagnose cytomegalovirus status with high specificity and sensitivity. A few of the identified cytomegalovirus-associated TCR beta chains were confirmed in vitro to be specific for cytomegalovirus antigens.

Measured from the cysteine to the phenylalanine, the CDR3 is 13 residues long. Only the CDR3 region is kept as DNA, spanning 39 bases read in frame from base 1. Sequences SNHLY (CDR1) and FYNNEI (CDR2) are obtained from the germline V gene. V is shortened by 8 bases, J by 4 bases, and the region joining them spans 12 bases. Separate from the roughly 700-subject first cohort, the validation cohort of about 130 subjects was the group to which the donors belonged. The library relied on the immunoSEQ multiplex PCR assay. The paper's data handling went like this. A statistical classification framework was built for diagnosing cytomegalovirus status from the catalog of TCR beta chain sequences. Drawn from immuneACCESS, this table holds only the in-frame rearrangements with V and J called that TCRdb kept. Clones are partly lost; checked studies trace under half to an unresolved V gene and leave the rest unexplained. That table furnishes V, J and clone size, whereas the DNA furnished D and trimming. The sample contains roughly 130,000 clones, approximately 91% of them found a single time. Clones ranked in the top ten supply approximately 1.5% of the sample.

The sample comprised PBMCs. The rearranged chain carries TRBV2 and TRBJ1-5; TRBD1 might be the D gene, on 5 matching bases. The TCR sequence derives from a man younger than 45 in good health and CMV-seronegative. The CDR3 corresponds to CASRQGRNQPQHF. The DNA is TGTGCCAGCCGGCAGGGCAGGAATCAGCCCCAGCATTTT.